A selection of T cell receptor beta chains follows, all from one sample in a study of blood T cell repertoires in COVID-19. TCRdb's table, derived via immunoSEQ multiplex PCR, lists solely in-frame clones and lacks some. The table lists fewer than 500,000 clones, roughly 86% of them singletons. The sequenced sample consisted of peripheral blood. The receptor source for this set is a human donor with acute or convalescent COVID-19. The donor label of this sample is uncertain. The CDR3 runs from the conserved cysteine through the conserved F or W. A D gene is named only where the DNA matches it firmly. The listing skips clone size in some rows; elsewhere it reads once, few, many or a size class.

abundance	v_gene	j_gene	d_gene	CDR3aa	CDR3nt
NA	TRBV28	TRBJ1-5	TRBD1	CASRAPAGTENQPQHF	TGTGCCAGCAGGGCGCCGGCCGGGACAGAGAATCAGCCCCAGCATTTT
NA	TRBV6-1	TRBJ1-6	TRBD1	CASSDRPFSRQGGHSPLHF	TGTGCCAGCAGTGATCGCCCATTCTCAAGACAGGGAGGTCATTCACCCCTCCACTTT
NA	TRBV5-1	TRBJ2-1	TRBD2	CASREAAGNLNEQFF	TGCGCCAGCAGAGAAGCAGCGGGGAACCTAAATGAGCAGTTCTTC
NA	TRBV2	TRBJ2-1	TRBD2	CASSGLLAGARKTYNEQFF	TGTGCCAGCAGTGGTCTCCTAGCGGGGGCCCGAAAAACCTACAATGAGCAGTTCTTC
few	TRBV10-2	TRBJ2-1	NA	CASSLTSYNEQFF	TGCGCCAGCAGTCTGACATCCTACAATGAGCAGTTCTTC
NA	TRBV3-1/TRBV3-2	TRBJ2-2	NA	CASSQWGSAGELFF	TGTGCCAGCAGCCAATGGGGTAGCGCCGGGGAGCTGTTTTTT
NA	TRBV10-3	TRBJ2-3	NA	CAISIREEDTQYF	TGTGCCATCAGTATTAGGGAGGAAGATACGCAGTATTTT
NA	TRBV15	TRBJ2-1	NA	CATSRVRVAYNEQFF	TGTGCCACCAGCAGAGTCAGGGTGGCCTACAATGAGCAGTTCTTC
few	TRBV11-3	TRBJ2-2	NA	CASSRRTGELFF	TGTGCCAGCAGCAGGAGGACCGGGGAGCTGTTTTTT
NA	TRBV5-1	TRBJ2-7	NA	CASSIPSYEQYF	TGCGCCAGCAGCATCCCATCCTACGAGCAGTACTTC
NA	TRBV7-9	TRBJ1-2	NA	CASSRIDGEGYTF	TGTGCCAGCAGCCGTATCGACGGGGAGGGCTACACCTTC
few	TRBV19	TRBJ1-4	NA	CASSTGIATNEKLFF	TGTGCCAGTAGTACAGGAATTGCAACTAATGAAAAACTGTTTTTT
NA	TRBV3-1/TRBV3-2	TRBJ1-4	NA	CASSPHRVTFATNEKLFF	TGTGCCAGCAGCCCCCACAGGGTAACGTTCGCAACTAATGAAAAACTGTTTTTT
NA	TRBV3-1/TRBV3-2	TRBJ2-1	TRBD2	CASSQAGGAFEQFF	TGTGCCAGCAGCCAAGCCGGGGGGGCTTTTGAGCAGTTCTTC
NA	TRBV28	TRBJ1-1	NA	CASSLFSGGNTEAFF	TGTGCCAGCAGTTTATTTTCGGGAGGGAACACTGAAGCTTTCTTT
NA	TRBV11-2	TRBJ2-5	TRBD2	CASSPPGLAGVETQYF	TGTGCCAGCAGCCCCCCTGGACTAGCGGGAGTAGAGACCCAGTACTTC
few	TRBV5-6	TRBJ2-1	NA	CASSLVSGEGEQFF	TGTGCCAGCAGCTTGGTTAGCGGCGAGGGGGAGCAGTTCTTC
NA	TRBV6-6	TRBJ2-7	TRBD1	CASSRQGGFYEQYF	TGTGCCAGCAGTCGACAGGGGGGTTTCTACGAGCAGTACTTC
NA	TRBV30	TRBJ1-1	NA	CAWSFNIKEAFF	TGTGCCTGGAGCTTTAATATAAAAGAAGCTTTCTTT
NA	TRBV19	TRBJ2-2	TRBD1	CASIRQGATAGELFF	TGTGCCAGTATCCGGCAGGGGGCGACGGCCGGGGAGCTGTTTTTT
NA	TRBV14	TRBJ2-1	NA	CASSQDSGRLNEQFF	TGTGCCAGCAGCCAAGACAGCGGGCGTTTAAATGAGCAGTTCTTC
NA	TRBV2	TRBJ1-2	TRBD1	CASTTSLAGGQLISSSGYTF	TGTGCCAGCACCACGAGCCTGGCAGGGGGACAGTTGATATCTTCGTCGGGCTACACCTTC
NA	TRBV5-5	TRBJ1-2	NA	CASSLAGGRVYGYTF	TGTGCCAGCAGCTTGGCCGGGGGGCGCGTCTATGGCTACACCTTC
NA	TRBV19	TRBJ1-1	TRBD1	CASKLTGRNTEAFF	TGTGCCAGTAAGCTGACAGGGCGGAACACTGAAGCTTTCTTT
NA	TRBV5-4	TRBJ1-1	TRBD1	CASSLTGQSGTEAFF	TGTGCCAGCAGCTTAACGGGACAGTCGGGCACTGAAGCTTTCTTT
NA	TRBV18	TRBJ2-1	TRBD2	CASSPILAASYNEQFF	TGTGCCAGCTCACCAATACTAGCGGCCTCCTACAATGAGCAGTTCTTC
NA	TRBV30	TRBJ1-6	NA	CAWSSFGLDNSPLHF	TGTGCCTGGAGTTCCTTTGGACTGGATAATTCACCCCTCCACTTT
NA	TRBV4-2	TRBJ2-3	TRBD2	CASSQEWTSGSTRTDTQYF	TGTGCCAGCAGCCAAGAATGGACTAGCGGCTCTACGAGGACAGATACGCAGTATTTT
few	TRBV19	TRBJ1-1	TRBD1	CASRGQLAEAFF	TGTGCCAGTAGGGGACAGTTAGCTGAAGCTTTCTTT
NA	TRBV28	TRBJ1-6	NA	CASSSERSPLHF	TGTGCCAGCAGTTCGGAGCGGTCACCCCTCCACTTT
NA	TRBV30	TRBJ1-1	NA	CAWSRGLNTEAFF	TGTGCCTGGAGCAGGGGATTGAACACTGAAGCTTTCTTT
NA	TRBV3-1/TRBV3-2	TRBJ1-1	NA	CASSPYRVQDTEAFF	TGTGCCAGCAGCCCTTACAGGGTGCAGGACACTGAAGCTTTCTTT
NA	TRBV3-1/TRBV3-2	TRBJ1-2	TRBD1	CASSPRTGDGYTF	TGTGCCAGCAGCCCCCGGACAGGGGATGGCTACACCTTC
NA	TRBV6-6	TRBJ2-3	TRBD2	CASSYGTSITDTQYF	TGTGCCAGCAGTTACGGGACTAGCATCACAGATACGCAGTATTTT
NA	TRBV28	TRBJ1-2	TRBD1	CASSLSGQGDGYTF	TGTGCCAGCAGTTTAAGCGGACAGGGCGATGGCTACACCTTC
NA	TRBV2	TRBJ2-1	TRBD2	CASCPTSGGTNEQFF	TGTGCCAGCTGCCCGACTAGCGGGGGAACAAATGAGCAGTTCTTC
NA	TRBV30	TRBJ1-2	TRBD1	CAWSPGTGGGYTF	TGTGCCTGGAGTCCCGGGACAGGGGGCGGCTACACCTTC
NA	TRBV5-5	TRBJ1-4	NA	CASSLGRPGATNEKLFF	TGTGCCAGCAGCTTGGGGAGACCTGGAGCAACTAATGAAAAACTGTTTTTT
NA	TRBV18	TRBJ2-5	NA	CASSPRWGGTETQYF	TGTGCCAGCTCACCACGATGGGGGGGCACAGAGACCCAGTACTTC
NA	TRBV3-1/TRBV3-2	TRBJ2-2	TRBD2	CASSRGLAGSGELFF	TGTGCCAGCAGCCGGGGACTAGCGGGGTCCGGGGAGCTGTTTTTT
NA	TRBV6-1	TRBJ2-2	TRBD1	CASSEVHGQGPTGELFF	TGTGCCAGCAGTGAAGTTCATGGACAGGGGCCCACCGGGGAGCTGTTTTTT
NA	TRBV30	TRBJ2-7	TRBD2	CAWSPFLAKRGTYEQYF	TGTGCCTGGAGTCCCTTTCTCGCCAAGCGGGGGACCTACGAGCAGTACTTC